Following are 7 T cell receptor beta chains from one sample sequenced in a study of T cell repertoires in cytomegalovirus infection. Via MiXCR, TCRdb re-called the reads, giving one row per CDR3 protein. The data contain hundreds of thousands of distinct CDR3 sequences, about 42% of them seen just once; the ten biggest clones take up just under 45%. No cognate antigen is known for these TCRs. Here the sequenced sample was cultured PBMCs, taken from culture after CMV antigen stimulation. All receptors come from a human donor in good health (CMV status not recorded). Some clones in this sample may be carry-over from other donors' samples.

In this sample, this clonotype turned up a few times. The chain's CDR3 is CASSLGTGDQPQHF. The CDR3 region has the DNA TGCGCCAGCAGCTTGGGGACAGGAGATCAGCCCCAGCATTTT. The chain uses TRBV5-1 and TRBJ1-5; 7 nucleotides agree with TRBD1. The CDR3 is 14 residues long. V was clipped by 0 bases and J by 5 bases; unmatched bases: 2. Looked up from germline, CDR1 is SGHRS and CDR2 is YFSETQ.

The sample holds a few counts of this clonotype. The chain joins TRBV7-6 to TRBJ2-7; a weak D match, TRBD1 (6 bases). Germline CDR1 reads SGHVS; CDR2 reads FNYEAQ. Trimming removed 5 bases at V and 6 bases at J, with 11 bases between. The CDR3 runs to 12 residues. CDR3 in DNA: TGTGCCAGCAGCGCTGGACAGTTCGAGCAGTACTTC. Its translation is CASSAGQFEQYF.

This clonotype was seen repeatedly, ten times or more. The chain joins TRBV7-2 to TRBJ2-3; 11 bases are a match to TRBD2. The germline gives CDR1 SGHTA, CDR2 FQGNSA. The CDR3 consists of 14 residues. V gave up 3 bases and J gave up 5 bases; unmatched junction bases: 1. The CDR3 loop reads CASSFGTSGDTQYF. The CDR3 coding sequence is TGTGCCAGCAGCTTCGGGACTAGCGGAGATACGCAGTATTTT.

This clonotype was observed a handful of times. This chain joins TRBV7-2 and TRBJ1-3; D is unresolved. Germline lookup yields CDR1 SGHTA and CDR2 FQGNSA. With 2 bases removed from V and 2 bases from J, the gap between germline ends came to 16 bases. This CDR3 has 17 residues. CDR3 bases: TGTGCCAGCAGCTTATCTCGGGCCCCGAGGACTGGAAACACCATATATTTT. Translating gives CASSLSRAPRTGNTIYF.

This clonotype was observed a few times. This sequence joins TRBV12-3 or TRBV12-4 and TRBJ2-1, with 8 bases matching TRBD1. The CDR3 consists of 16 residues. V lost 5 bases and J lost 8; bases outside the gene matches: 14. The CDR3 DNA reads TGTGCCAGCAGTCTACTAACCTCAGGGGGCAGGGATGAGCAGTTCTTC. Protein product: CASSLLTSGGRDEQFF.

V usage is TRBV20-1 and J usage is TRBJ1-5; maybe TRBD1 (5 bases). V was pared by 5 bases and J by 4 bases, with 18 bases between. This CDR3 spans 15 amino acids. Per the germline V gene, CDR1 is DFQATT and CDR2 is SNEGSKA (reference sequence). The CDR3 spells CSAGQAVGGNQPQHF. The CDR3, as DNA: TGCAGTGCTGGACAAGCCGTCGGAGGGAATCAGCCCCAGCATTTT.

This clonotype was recorded only once. V gene TRBV19 combines with J gene TRBJ1-5; no definite D call. The V and J ends lost 3 bases and 8 bases respectively, with 11 bases between them. The CDR3 is made up of 13 amino acids. Germline CDR1 LNHDA, CDR2 SQIVND (reference sequence). CDR3 sequence reads: CASSITGSEPQHF. Here the CDR3 DNA reads TGTGCCAGTAGTATCACCGGATCAGAGCCCCAGCATTTT.